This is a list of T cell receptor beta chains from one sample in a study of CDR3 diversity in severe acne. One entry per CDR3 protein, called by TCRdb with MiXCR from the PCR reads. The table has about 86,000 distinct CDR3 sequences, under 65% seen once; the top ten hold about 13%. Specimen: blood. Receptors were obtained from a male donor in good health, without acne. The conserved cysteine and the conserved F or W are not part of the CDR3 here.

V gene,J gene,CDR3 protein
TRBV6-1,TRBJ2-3,ASSEASLGQGTDTQY
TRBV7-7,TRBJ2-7,ASSPGPGLGYEQY
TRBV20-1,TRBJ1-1,SARDETGGGTEAF
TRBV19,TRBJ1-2,ASNSGIFSYGYT
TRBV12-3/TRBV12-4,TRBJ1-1,ASNKGGRTEAF
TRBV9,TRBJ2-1,ASGHSTYNEQF
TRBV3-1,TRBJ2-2,ASSQDHGSGELF
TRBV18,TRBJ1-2,ASSPGLNYGYT
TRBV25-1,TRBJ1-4,ASSSDSLMEKLF
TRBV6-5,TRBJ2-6,ASLPFGSGANVLT
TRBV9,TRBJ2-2,ASGSQGHDTGELF
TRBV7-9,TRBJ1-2,ASSYTRQASGYGYT
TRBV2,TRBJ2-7,ASTRQSYEQY
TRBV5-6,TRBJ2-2,ASSTPGHLNTGELF
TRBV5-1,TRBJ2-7,ASSLGAYYEQY
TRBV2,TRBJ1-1,ASSVTMNTEAF